These 26 T cell receptor beta chains were sequenced from one sample in a study of cytomegalovirus exposure and HLA in healthy donors. The PCR employed 60 Vbeta primers together with 13 Jbeta primers. The table came from immunoSEQ multiplex PCR; TCRdb's copy has only in-frame clones and leaves some out. The repertoire holds 150,000 to 200,000 clones, with approximately 86% as singletons. Sequencing was done on a sample of PBMCs. The source of these receptors is a woman younger than 35 in good health and CMV-seronegative.

V is TRBV11-3 and J is TRBJ2-1, with 9 nucleotides matching TRBD1. The CDR3 has 18 amino acids. After removal of 1 base from V and 8 bases from J, the junction contained 15 bases not matched to a gene. The germline gives CDR1 SGHNT, CDR2 YENEEA. The CDR3 here is CASSLGIFRDRVGDEQFF. In nucleotides, the CDR3 is TGTGCCAGCAGCTTAGGAATTTTTCGGGACAGGGTCGGGGATGAGCAGTTCTTC.

The V gene is TRBV7-2, the J gene TRBJ2-7, with D unclear. The V end was cut by 3 bases, the J end by 3 bases, with 6 bases between. The germline CDR1 and CDR2 sequences are SGHTA and FQGNSA. The CDR3 sequence is 12 residues long. CDR3 sequence (DNA): TGTGCCAGCAGCTTTTCCAACTACGAGCAGTACTTC. It is translated as CASSFSNYEQYF.

The J gene is TRBJ2-5, the V gene TRBV7-8, with 9 bases fitting TRBD1. The DNA end lines up better with TRBJ2-7; the J call may be wrong. From germline, CDR1 is SGHVS and CDR2 FQNEAQ. The CDR3 covers 15 residues. The CDR3 loop reads CASSLVGQGPYEQYF. The CDR3 nucleotides are TGTGCCAGCAGCTTAGTAGGACAGGGGCCCTACGAGCAGTACTTC.

V usage is TRBV18 and J usage is TRBJ1-2; TRBD1 matches 9 bases. The germline CDR1 and CDR2 sequences are KGHSH and LQKENI. Trimming took 3 bases from V and 6 from J; bases not matched to a gene: 14. This CDR3 has 17 residues. The CDR3 reads CASSPLPRDRVGNGYTF. CDR3 in DNA: TGTGCCAGCTCACCCTTACCCCGGGACAGGGTAGGCAATGGCTACACCTTC.

The rearrangement joins TRBV21-1 to TRBJ1-4; TRBD1 is the table's D call, not checked against the DNA. TRBV21-1 is a recognized pseudogene. This CDR3 is 14 amino acids long. The CDR3 region is CASIFNRGDEKLFF. The CDR3, as DNA: TGTGCCAGCATCTTTAACAGGGGTGATGAAAAACTGTTTTTT.

The CDR3, as DNA: TGTGCCAGCAGCTTAGCTAGCGGTCCCTACGAGCAGTACTTC. Protein product: CASSLASGPYEQYF. The chain has TRBV7-2 and TRBJ2-7, with D possibly TRBD2 on 6 matching bases. This CDR3 comprises 14 residues. Germline-derived CDR1 and CDR2 are SGHTA and FQGNSA. The V and J ends lost 0 bases and 2 bases respectively, with 8 bases between them.

V and J are TRBV11-2 and TRBJ1-1; D is unresolved. The CDR3 totals 15 residues. The germline CDR1 and CDR2 sequences are SGHAT and FQNNGV. V was cut by 4 bases and J by 3 bases, with 15 bases left in between. The CDR3 protein is CASSYRQTKDTEAFF. CDR3 in DNA: TGTGCCAGCAGCTATAGACAAACCAAGGACACTGAAGCTTTCTTT.

This clone was seen more than once but under ten times. V and J are TRBV19 and TRBJ2-1; weak D call: TRBD1 (6 bases). Per the germline V gene, CDR1 is LNHDA and CDR2 is SQIVND (reference sequence). This CDR3 is 15 amino acids long. Trimming took 3 bases from V and 4 from J, leaving 13 bases between them. The CDR3: CASSIKDSGYNEQFF. CDR3 DNA: TGTGCCAGTAGTATTAAGGACAGCGGATACAATGAGCAGTTCTTC.

J is TRBJ2-7 and V is TRBV5-1, with D tentatively TRBD1 (6 bases). V was trimmed by 0 bases and J by 3 bases, leaving 7 bases between them. Germline V gene sequence: CDR1 SGHRS, CDR2 YFSETQ. The length of the CDR3 is 13 residues. This CDR3 reads CASSLDRDYEQYF. CDR3 DNA: TGCGCCAGCAGCTTGGACAGGGACTACGAGCAGTACTTC.

J is TRBJ1-1 and V is TRBV2; the match to TRBD1 covers 8 bases. V was clipped by 6 bases and J by 0 bases; unmatched bases: 3. CDR1 is SNHLY, CDR2 FYNNEI, per germline. CDR3 length: 14 residues. CDR3 loop: CASRDRVMNTEAFF. Here the CDR3 DNA reads TGTGCCAGCAGGGACAGGGTTATGAACACTGAAGCTTTCTTT.

The chain carries TRBV2 and TRBJ1-6; D gene unclear. This CDR3 region has 15 residues. Per the germline V gene, CDR1 is SNHLY and CDR2 is FYNNEI. Between the trimmed V and J ends, which lost 4 bases and 8 bases, there was a span of 15 bases. The CDR3 DNA follows: TGTGCCAGCAGTGGGGAGGGCGAGGTTTATTCACCCCTCCACTTT. This sequence encodes CASSGEGEVYSPLHF.

The V gene is TRBV11-2, the J gene TRBJ1-3; possibly TRBD1 for D (5 bases). V dropped 3 bases and J dropped 4 bases, with 13 bases sitting between them. Germline lookup yields CDR1 SGHAT and CDR2 FQNNGV. The CDR3 totals 15 residues. The CDR3 loop is CASSFVGASGNTIYF. DNA for the CDR3: TGTGCCAGCAGCTTCGTTGGGGCTTCAGGAAACACCATATATTTT.

This rearrangement joins TRBV13 to TRBJ2-3; D call uncertain. This CDR3 is 16 amino acids long. V gave up 5 bases and J gave up 2 bases, with 17 bases separating them. Germline lookup yields CDR1 PRHDT and CDR2 FYEKMQ (reference sequence). Written as DNA, the CDR3 is TGTGCCAGCAGCGCCCTTCTTGGCGGTGCCACAGATACGCAGTATTTT. It encodes CASSALLGGATDTQYF.

The rearrangement links TRBV7-9 to TRBJ1-3; possible D gene TRBD1, 5 bases. Trimming stripped 3 bases from V and 7 bases from J, with 13 bases between. This CDR3 has 14 residues. Germline CDR1 SEHNR, CDR2 FQNEAQ (reference sequence). The CDR3 spells CASSFGGMKNTIYF. The CDR3 coding sequence is TGTGCCAGCAGCTTCGGGGGGATGAAGAACACCATATATTTT.

The rearrangement links TRBV30 to TRBJ2-5; D is perhaps TRBD2 (6 bases). V lost 2 bases and J 3 bases, leaving 7 bases between the germline ends. The germline V gene encodes CDR1 GTSNPN and CDR2 SVGIG (reference sequence). CDR3 size: 12 residues. The CDR3, as DNA: TGTGCCTGGAGTCCGGGAGAAGAGACCCAGTACTTC. Its translation is CAWSPGEETQYF. The variable domain in full, completed from reference TRBV30 and TRBJ2-5, reads SQTIHQWPATLVQPVGSPLSLECTVEGTSNPNLYWYRQAAGRGLQLLFYSVGIGQISSEVPQNLSASRPQDRQFILSSKKLLLSDSGFYLCAWSPGEETQYFGPGTRLLVL.

As for this clone: One junction end does not reproduce the germline sequence, and a read error may be involved. V and J are TRBV30 and TRBJ1-2; D ambiguous. The germline CDR1 and CDR2 sequences are GTSNPN and SVGIG (reference sequence). The length of the CDR3 is 17 residues. CDR3 in DNA: TGTGCCTGGAGTGTACAGTGGTGGAGGACCGCTAACTATGGCTACCCCTTC. This gives the protein CAWSVQWWRTANYGYPF.

This chain joins TRBV6-4 and TRBJ2-1, with 10 bases fitting TRBD2. Germline CDR1 reads MRHNA; CDR2 reads SNTAGT. V trimming: 4 bases; J trimming: 8 bases; junction bases outside the gene matches: 11. This CDR3 contains 16 residues. This CDR3 is CASSVLAGDTGYEQFF. The DNA for the CDR3 is TGTGCCAGCAGTGTCCTAGCGGGGGATACGGGCTATGAGCAGTTCTTC.

The rearrangement joins TRBV5-1 to TRBJ2-7; 7 nucleotides align to TRBD1. Germline V gene lookup returns CDR1 SGHRS and CDR2 YFSETQ. The CDR3 runs 15 residues. The ends lost 1 base at V and 1 base at J; junction bases unmatched: 5. CDR3 loop: CASSLQGVESYEQYF. The CDR3 coding sequence is TGCGCCAGCAGCTTGCAGGGGGTGGAATCCTACGAGCAGTACTTC.

The rearrangement joins TRBV14 to TRBJ1-2, with a weak D call TRBD1 (5 bases). Trimming left V 3 bases short and J 3 bases short, with 5 bases between. The CDR3 spans 12 residues. Germline CDR1 is SGHDN and CDR2 is FVKESK. CDR3 bases: TGTGCCAGCAGCCAGGGGCACTATGGCTACACCTTC. Translating it yields CASSQGHYGYTF. The whole variable domain, filled in from reference TRBV14 and TRBJ1-2, reads EAGVTQFPSHSVIEKGQTVTLRCDPISGHDNLYWYRRVMGKEIKFLLHFVKESKQDESGMPNNRFLAERTGGTYSTLKVQPAELEDSGVYFCASSQGHYGYTFGSGTRLTVV.

CDR3 residues: CASSLGLAGTTDTQYF. The CDR3 DNA sequence: TGCGCCAGCAGCTTGGGTCTAGCGGGGACCACAGATACGCAGTATTTT. The chain uses TRBV5-1 and TRBJ2-3; 9 positions agree with TRBD2. The germline gives CDR1 SGHRS, CDR2 YFSETQ. This CDR3 comprises 16 residues. The V and J ends lost 0 bases and 2 bases, in that order; junction bases with no gene match: 4.

This clone was observed a handful of times. V gene TRBV28 combines with J gene TRBJ1-2; D is undetermined. The CDR3 covers 15 residues. Germline assignment: CDR1 MDHEN and CDR2 SYDVKM. Trimming pared 7 bases from V and 5 bases from J, leaving 20 bases between. The DNA for the CDR3 is TGTGCCAGCAATACTAACCCCTCGGGATGGTATGGCTACACCTTC. Amino acids: CASNTNPSGWYGYTF.

The chain carries TRBV9 and TRBJ2-3, with TRBD2 matching 7 bases. Germline CDR1 SGDLS, CDR2 YYNGEE. V was pared by 4 bases and J by 2 bases, with 10 bases of the junction left unmatched. The CDR3 totals 16 residues. The CDR3 DNA is TGTGCCAGCAGCCCACGGCTAGCGGAAATCACAGATACGCAGTATTTT. Translation: CASSPRLAEITDTQYF. Full variable domain (missing parts from reference TRBV9 and TRBJ2-3): DSGVTQTPKHLITATGQRVTLRCSPRSGDLSVYWYQQSLDQGLQFLIQYYNGEERAKGNILERFSAQQFPDLHSELNLSSLELGDSALYFCASSPRLAEITDTQYFGPGTRLTVL.

The chain employs TRBV7-3 and TRBJ2-5; weak D call: TRBD1 (6 bases). The germline V and J ends were trimmed by 5 bases and 2 bases, with 9 bases remaining between them. CDR1 and CDR2 (germline): SGHTA, FQGTGA. This CDR3 comprises 13 residues. The CDR3 sequence: CASSPGQQETQYF. The CDR3 DNA is TGTGCCAGCAGCCCAGGACAGCAAGAGACCCAGTACTTC.

This chain uses TRBV29-1 with TRBJ1-3, with unresolved D. Germline assignment: CDR1 SQVTM and CDR2 ANQGSEA. This CDR3 region has 13 residues. Deletions cut 4 bases from V and 0 bases from J, with 7 bases between. CDR3 bases: TGCAGCGTTGTGGCTGGCTCTGGAAACACCATATATTTT. This codes for CSVVAGSGNTIYF.

The chain links TRBV9 to TRBJ2-2; D perhaps matches TRBD2 (6 bases). Germline V CDR1 and CDR2: SGDLS, YYNGEE. V lost 0 bases to trimming and J lost 0 bases, with 6 bases between them. The CDR3 is 15 amino acids. The CDR3 here is CASSVGTTNTGELFF. The CDR3 DNA sequence: TGTGCCAGCAGCGTAGGGACTACGAACACCGGGGAGCTGTTTTTT. Variable domain in full (rest from reference TRBV9 and TRBJ2-2): DSGVTQTPKHLITATGQRVTLRCSPRSGDLSVYWYQQSLDQGLQFLIQYYNGEERAKGNILERFSAQQFPDLHSELNLSSLELGDSALYFCASSVGTTNTGELFFGEGSRLTVL.

The gene calls are TRBV7-9 and TRBJ1-4; D might be TRBD1 (6 bases). The germline V gene encodes CDR1 SEHNR and CDR2 FQNEAQ (reference sequence). This CDR3 is built from 16 residues. The V gene lost 1 base and the J gene lost 2 bases, with 11 bases spanning the gap. The CDR3 DNA reads TGTGCCAGCAGCTTAGACGAGGGGGTGACTAATGAAAAACTGTTTTTT. It specifies CASSLDEGVTNEKLFF. Together with reference TRBV7-9 and TRBJ1-4, the CDR3 gives the full variable domain: DTGVSQNPRHKITKRGQNVTFRCDPISEHNRLYWYRQTLGQGPEFLTYFQNEAQLEKSRLLSDRFSAERPKGSFSTLEIQRTEQGDSAMYLCASSLDEGVTNEKLFFGSGTQLSVL.